One and the same sample provided the 24 T cell receptor beta chains below, sequenced in a study of OX40 agonist ivuxolimab in advanced cancers. The assay was immunoSEQ multiplex PCR, and TCRdb's table has in-frame clones only and misses some. Found here are tens of thousands of clones, 89% of them singletons; the top ten hold roughly 6%. Sequencing used CD4+ or CD8+ T cells sorted from blood, obtained in a trial of the OX40 agonist ivuxolimab. The receptors derive from an adult with an advanced solid tumor such as melanoma, head and neck, liver or kidney cancer.

The chain links TRBV7-9 to TRBJ2-1; the D is unclear. The V end was cut by 5 bases, the J end by 2 bases, with 16 bases between. There are 16 residues in the CDR3. Per germline, CDR1 SEHNR and CDR2 FQNEAQ (reference sequence). CDR3 DNA sequence: TGTGCCAGCAGCCCCAAACCAAAAGTTACCTACAATGAGCAGTTCTTC. Protein: CASSPKPKVTYNEQFF.

The rearrangement links TRBV27 to TRBJ1-2, with 10 bases fitting TRBD1. Germline V gene sequence: CDR1 MNHEY, CDR2 SMNVEV (reference sequence). The CDR3 consists of 18 residues. The V and J ends lost 4 bases and 7 bases, in that order; junction bases with no gene match: 18. The CDR3 reads CASSSGTVAPGQGFGYTF. DNA of the CDR3: TGTGCCAGCAGTTCCGGGACGGTTGCTCCGGGACAGGGGTTTGGCTACACCTTC.

The chain couples TRBV27 to TRBJ2-7, with 8 bases that match TRBD1. The CDR3 is 16 residues long. CDR1 is MNHEY and CDR2 is SMNVEV in the germline V gene (reference sequence). Trimming at V came to 1 base and at J to 1 base, leaving 6 bases not matched to a gene. The CDR3 DNA follows: TGTGCCAGCAGTTTATATCAGGGGGCCGTTTCCTACGAGCAGTACTTC. This sequence encodes CASSLYQGAVSYEQYF.

This clone was detected only a few times. The CDR3: CASSPAQGTGELFF. In nucleotides, the CDR3 is TGCGCCAGCAGCCCCGCCCAGGGGACCGGGGAGCTGTTTTTT. The chain uses TRBV5-1 and TRBJ2-2; perhaps TRBD1 as D (6 bases). The length of the CDR3 is 14 residues. Between the trimmed V and J ends, which lost 4 bases and 5 bases, there was a span of 12 bases. Germline V gene lookup returns CDR1 SGHRS and CDR2 YFSETQ.

The V call is TRBV19, the J call TRBJ1-1; tentative D call: TRBD1 (5 bases). Between the trimmed V and J ends, which lost 3 bases and 5 bases, there was a span of 13 bases. In germline, CDR1 is LNHDA, CDR2 SQIVND (reference sequence). CDR3 length: 14 residues. DNA for the CDR3: TGTGCCAGTAGTATCCCGAGGGAGGGGACTGAAGCTTTCTTT. As protein: CASSIPREGTEAFF.

The rearrangement joins TRBV7-9 to TRBJ2-2; weak D call: TRBD2 (6 bases). Germline V gene lookup returns CDR1 SEHNR and CDR2 FQNEAQ (reference sequence). The CDR3 is 15 residues long. The V end lost 0 bases, the J end lost 3 bases, and 8 bases lay between the germline ends. The CDR3 coding sequence is TGTGCCAGCAGCTTAGCTAGCGGATACACCGGGGAGCTGTTTTTT. This codes for CASSLASGYTGELFF.

The J gene is TRBJ1-2, the V gene TRBV27; D is undetermined. The V and J ends lost 6 bases and 4 bases respectively, with 9 bases between them. Germline values: CDR1 MNHEY, CDR2 SMNVEV (reference sequence). The CDR3 spans 12 residues. CDR3 nucleotide sequence: TGTGCCAGCAGCGGAGGGAGCTATGGCTACACCTTC. Protein product: CASSGGSYGYTF.

The rearrangement joins TRBV9 to TRBJ2-1; D gene ambiguous. Germline V gives CDR1 SGDLS, CDR2 YYNGEE. V lost 2 bases and J 7 bases, leaving 10 bases between the germline ends. This CDR3 region has 13 residues. CDR3 coding DNA: TGTGCCAGCAGCGTCGAAGGTTCTAATGAGCAGTTCTTC. It translates to CASSVEGSNEQFF.

This chain joins TRBV9 and TRBJ2-3; no firm D call. Per the germline V gene, CDR1 is SGDLS and CDR2 is YYNGEE. V was pared by 0 bases and J by 5 bases, with 16 bases between. The CDR3 totals 16 residues. CDR3 protein: CASSVAQRPPIDTQYF. The CDR3 DNA reads as TGTGCCAGCAGCGTAGCCCAGCGCCCCCCCATAGATACGCAGTATTTT.

This clone has just a few counts. The V gene is TRBV28, the J gene TRBJ1-1; perhaps TRBD1 as D (6 bases). V lost 8 bases and J 6 bases, leaving 10 bases between the germline ends. The CDR3 covers 11 residues. Per germline, CDR1 MDHEN and CDR2 SYDVKM. The chain's CDR3 is CASAPGAEAFF. The CDR3 DNA sequence: TGTGCCAGCGCCCCAGGGGCTGAAGCTTTCTTT. Based on the CDR3 plus reference TRBV28 and TRBJ1-1, the full variable domain is DVKVTQSSRYLVKRTGEKVFLECVQDMDHENMFWYRQDPGLGLRLIYFSYDVKMKEKGDIPEGYSVSREKKERFSLILESASTNQTSMYLCASAPGAEAFFGQGTRLTVV.

This CDR3 reads CASEQESSYEQYF. DNA of the CDR3: TGTGCCAGCGAGCAGGAGAGCTCCTACGAGCAGTACTTC. V and J are TRBV7-2 and TRBJ2-7; D gene unclear. The CDR3 length is 13 residues. Germline loops: CDR1 SGHTA, CDR2 FQGNSA. Trimming removed 8 bases at V and 0 bases at J, with 11 bases between. The entire variable domain, with the rest obtained from reference TRBV7-2 and TRBJ2-7, is as follows: GAGVSQSPSNKVTEKGKDVELRCDPISGHTALYWYRQSLGQGLEFLIYFQGNSAPDKSGLPSDRFSAERTGGSVSTLTIQRTQQEDSAVYLCASEQESSYEQYFGPGTRLTVT.

The chain combines TRBV5-1 with TRBJ1-1; D is unresolved. Germline V gives CDR1 SGHRS, CDR2 YFSETQ. V shed 1 base and J shed 3 bases, with 10 bases lying between them. This CDR3 spans 14 amino acids. This chain's CDR3 is CASSLIGRHTEAFF. CDR3 coding DNA: TGCGCCAGCAGCTTGATAGGCAGACACACTGAAGCTTTCTTT.

This clone was seen only a few times. V is TRBV9 and J is TRBJ1-1, with D unclear. The V end was cut by 1 base, the J end by 2 bases, with 6 bases between. The germline CDR1 and CDR2 sequences are SGDLS and YYNGEE. The CDR3 is made up of 13 amino acids. The CDR3 is CASSVTPNTEAFF. For the CDR3, the DNA is TGTGCCAGCAGCGTAACCCCTAACACTGAAGCTTTCTTT.

The chain combines TRBV5-8 with TRBJ1-1; TRBD1 aligns across 7 bases. The V gene end was trimmed by 4 bases and the J gene end by 3 bases; junction bases not matched to a gene: 9. The CDR3 length is 15 residues. Germline-derived CDR1 and CDR2 are SGHTS and YDEGEE. CDR3 sequence: CASSGAGQGDTEAFF. CDR3 DNA: TGTGCCAGCAGCGGGGCTGGGCAGGGGGACACTGAAGCTTTCTTT.

The chain has TRBV9 and TRBJ2-1, with a possible D match to TRBD1 (7 bases). The CDR3 covers 14 residues. CDR1 and CDR2 (germline): SGDLS, YYNGEE. Trimming stripped 2 bases from V and 4 bases from J, with 10 bases between. CDR3 protein: CASSVRGAYNEQFF. The CDR3 coding sequence is TGTGCCAGCAGCGTCAGGGGGGCTTACAATGAGCAGTTCTTC.

The rearrangement links TRBV27 to TRBJ2-7; D is possibly TRBD2 (5 bases). From germline, CDR1 is MNHEY and CDR2 SMNVEV (reference sequence). CDR3 length: 14 residues. Trimming took 1 base from V and 7 from J, leaving 14 bases between them. The CDR3 loop reads CASSLFPGSVEQYF. DNA of the CDR3: TGTGCCAGCAGTTTATTTCCGGGTAGCGTTGAGCAGTACTTC.

This chain uses TRBV4-1 with TRBJ2-2; D perhaps matches TRBD2 (5 bases). CDR3 size: 17 residues. V was clipped by 1 base and J by 0 bases, with 12 bases between them. Germline loops: CDR1 MGHRA, CDR2 YSYEKL. The CDR3 sequence: CASSQGTGDPNTGELFF. The CDR3 coding sequence is TGCGCCAGCAGCCAAGGAACCGGGGATCCGAACACCGGGGAGCTGTTTTTT.

V is TRBV11-2 and J is TRBJ2-1; 11 bases line up with TRBD2. The CDR3 extends over 16 amino acids. The germline gives CDR1 SGHAT, CDR2 FQNNGV. Trimming at V came to 5 bases and at J to 10 bases, leaving 13 bases not matched to a gene. The CDR3 DNA sequence: TGTGCCAGCAGCGTCCTGGGACTAGCGGCGCTTGAGGAGCAGTTCTTC. It encodes CASSVLGLAALEEQFF.

J is TRBJ2-1 and V is TRBV30; D gene ambiguous. This CDR3 is 13 amino acids long. Looked up from germline, CDR1 is GTSNPN and CDR2 is SVGIG (reference sequence). V gave up 5 bases and J gave up 2 bases, with 10 bases separating them. The CDR3 spells CAWDLSPYNEQFF. The CDR3 DNA reads TGTGCCTGGGACCTTTCCCCCTACAATGAGCAGTTCTTC.

This chain joins TRBV4-1 and TRBJ2-5; TRBD2 aligns across 10 bases. Germline assignment: CDR1 MGHRA and CDR2 YSYEKL. The CDR3 has 18 amino acids. After removal of 0 bases from V and 1 base from J, the junction contained 8 bases not matched to a gene. CDR3 sequence: CASSQDPQRGGLQETQYF. The CDR3 DNA reads TGCGCCAGCAGCCAAGATCCCCAGCGGGGGGGTCTCCAAGAGACCCAGTACTTC.

The chain links TRBV6-5 to TRBJ2-7; 7 positions agree with TRBD2. Germline CDR1 and CDR2: MNHEY and SVGAGI. Trimming took 4 bases from V and 3 from J; bases not matched to a gene: 12. The CDR3 is 16 residues long. The CDR3 bases are TGTGCCAGCAGTTCGCCTATGGGGGAGGGGTTCTACGAGCAGTACTTC. It is translated as CASSSPMGEGFYEQYF.

In DNA, the CDR3 is TGCGCCAGCAGTGAGAGGTCGAAAGAGACCCAGTACTTC. This encodes CASSERSKETQYF. V usage is TRBV10-2 and J usage is TRBJ2-5; D is ambiguous. With 2 bases removed from V and 3 bases from J, the gap between germline ends came to 7 bases. Germline lookup yields CDR1 WSHSY and CDR2 SAAADI. This CDR3 contains 13 residues.

This chain's CDR3 is CASSTILAGVSYNEQFF. The CDR3 DNA reads TGTGCCAGTAGCACCATCCTAGCGGGAGTCTCCTACAATGAGCAGTTCTTC. This sequence joins TRBV19 and TRBJ2-1; 10 bases agree with TRBD2. The CDR3 runs 17 residues. Losses at the gene ends were 6 bases for V and 0 bases for J; bases not matched to a gene: 8. Germline V gene lookup returns CDR1 LNHDA and CDR2 SQIVND (reference sequence).

V is TRBV30 and J is TRBJ2-1; D uncertain. Looked up from germline, CDR1 is GTSNPN and CDR2 is SVGIG (reference sequence). V dropped 0 bases and J dropped 8 bases, with 8 bases sitting between them. The CDR3 extends over 12 amino acids. The CDR3 reads CAWSVPVDEQFF. Written as DNA, the CDR3 is TGTGCCTGGAGTGTCCCAGTTGATGAGCAGTTCTTC.